Listed here are 9 T cell receptor beta chains from one sample, sequenced in a study of blood T cell repertoires in COVID-19. Clones were read by immunoSEQ multiplex PCR, and TCRdb kept only the in-frame ones, dropping some. The sample holds about 110,000 clones, about three quarters seen once. The specimen was peripheral blood. The receptors originated from an elderly man with COVID-19, enrolled during active disease.

The chain is built from TRBV18 and TRBJ2-3; 8 bases agree with TRBD1. This CDR3 has 15 residues. From germline, CDR1 is KGHSH and CDR2 LQKENI. The V and J ends lost 3 bases and 5 bases, in that order; junction bases with no gene match: 7. CDR3 DNA sequence: TGTGCCAGCTCACCGCCAGGGGGCACGAAAGATACGCAGTATTTT. Amino acid sequence: CASSPPGGTKDTQYF.

This rearrangement joins TRBV19 to TRBJ1-5, with D perhaps matching TRBD1 (5 bases). The germline CDR1 and CDR2 sequences are LNHDA and SQIVND (reference sequence). The V gene lost 6 bases and the J gene lost 0 bases, with 9 bases spanning the gap. CDR3 length: 14 amino acids. The CDR3 DNA reads as TGTGCCAGTAGGGGGCTTAATAGCAATCAGCCCCAGCATTTT. It encodes CASRGLNSNQPQHF.

The chain recombines TRBV6-5 with TRBJ1-5; 7 bases align to TRBD1. The germline V gene has CDR1 MNHEY and CDR2 SVGAGI. Unmatched junction bases numbered 5, after V lost 8 bases and J lost 4 bases. This CDR3 contains 13 residues. The CDR3 loop reads CASARDRNQPQHF. The CDR3, as DNA: TGTGCCAGCGCCCGGGACAGAAATCAGCCCCAGCATTTT.

The chain is built from TRBV12-3 or TRBV12-4 and TRBJ2-1; D unresolved. This CDR3 contains 12 residues. The V and J ends lost 1 base and 9 bases respectively, with 7 bases between them. CDR3 in DNA: TGTGCCAGCAGTTTAGATCAGATTGAGCAGTTCTTC. It encodes CASSLDQIEQFF.

The chain uses TRBV18 and TRBJ1-1, with a possible D match to TRBD1 (6 bases). The CDR3 length is 14 residues. CDR1 and CDR2 from the germline V gene are KGHSH and LQKENI. V lost 2 bases and J 1 base, leaving 8 bases between the germline ends. The CDR3 DNA is TGTGCCAGCTCACCAGTGGGACAGAACACTGAAGCTTTCTTT. Encoded protein: CASSPVGQNTEAFF.

The CDR3 nucleotides are TGTGCCACCAGTGACTCGGGACTAGCTATAGATGAGCAGTTCTTC. Its protein is CATSDSGLAIDEQFF. This rearrangement joins TRBV24-1 to TRBJ2-1; 9 nucleotides align to TRBD2. J lost 8 bases, V lost 4 bases, and 8 bases had no gene match. Germline V gene lookup returns CDR1 KGHDR and CDR2 SFDVKD. This CDR3 has 15 amino acids.

V and J are TRBV6-6 and TRBJ2-7, with 8 bases that match TRBD2. CDR3 length: 16 residues. V was clipped by 1 base and J by 3 bases; unmatched bases: 8. Germline V gene lookup returns CDR1 MNHNY and CDR2 SVGAGI (reference sequence). This chain's CDR3 is CASSYYREGPYYEQYF. DNA for the CDR3: TGTGCCAGCAGTTACTACCGGGAGGGGCCATACTACGAGCAGTACTTC.

Only one count was recorded for this clone. J is TRBJ2-2 and V is TRBV7-9; possibly TRBD1 for D (6 bases). V lost 1 base, J lost 2 bases, and 17 bases lay in between. The CDR3 consists of 18 residues. Per germline, CDR1 SEHNR and CDR2 FQNEAQ (reference sequence). The DNA for the CDR3 is TGTGCCAGCAGCTTAGGGCACCCCGGGACAAACAACACCGGGGAGCTGTTTTTT. It codes for CASSLGHPGTNNTGELFF.

J is TRBJ1-5 and V is TRBV30, with no clear D. V was clipped by 0 bases and J by 4 bases, with 7 bases between them. There are 13 residues in the CDR3. Germline CDR1 and CDR2: GTSNPN and SVGIG (reference sequence). CDR3 amino acids: CAWSVLVNQPQHF. The CDR3 DNA reads as TGTGCCTGGAGTGTTCTAGTAAATCAGCCCCAGCATTTT.